Below, one TCR beta chain is given with its context. In the original workflow: Nucleated cell number was recorded as an estimate derived from reference gene primer amplification. Assay: immunoSEQ multiplex PCR; the TCRdb copy retains only in-frame clones and omits some. V and J calls plus clone size are reproduced from that table; the DNA served to infer D and trimming. The sample yields some 300,000 clones, approximately 90% seen once. This entry is derived from a study of blood T cell repertoires in COVID-19. About the study: Acute and convalescent COVID-19 specimens originated in the United States, Italy and Spain. Sources were T cells, B-cell-depleted T cells, or PBMCs; the material itself was cDNA or gDNA.

Trimming cost V 2 bases and J 9 bases; bases outside gene matches: 6. CDR1 MGHDK and CDR2 SYGVNS come from the germline V gene. CDR3 length: 14 amino acids. The V and J genes are TRBV25-1 and TRBJ2-1, with 8 bases that match TRBD2. Specimen: peripheral blood. This TCR came from a woman in her forties or fifties with COVID-19, enrolled during active disease. The chain's CDR3 is CASSEPGGPSEQFF. CDR3 bases: TGTGCCAGCAGTGAACCGGGAGGGCCGAGTGAGCAGTTCTTC.